Listed below are T cell receptor beta chains from one sample, sequenced in a study of cytomegalovirus exposure and HLA in healthy donors. Produced via immunoSEQ multiplex PCR; TCRdb's table is partial and in-frame only. This table holds 180,000 or so clones, 62% found once. The specimen sequenced was PBMCs. The receptors were sampled from a middle-aged man in good health and CMV-seronegative. CDR3s include the opening cysteine and the closing phenylalanine or tryptophan. Fields, in order: J gene, D gene, V gene, clone size, CDR3 protein, CDR3 DNA. A D gene is named only where the DNA matches it firmly. Part of the rows lack a size; the others show once, few, many or a class for expanded clones.

TRBJ1-2 . TRBV5-1 . CASSPPLGGYGYTF TGCGCCAGCAGCCCGCCTCTCGGGGGCTATGGCTACACCTTC
TRBJ1-6 TRBD1 TRBV6-5 . CASRNRQGGGSPLHF TGTGCCAGCAGAAATAGACAGGGCGGAGGTTCACCCCTCCACTTT
TRBJ2-7 TRBD2 TRBV19 . CASSPGTSGSYEQYF TGTGCCAGTAGTCCGGGGACTAGCGGGAGCTACGAGCAGTACTTC
TRBJ1-5 TRBD1 TRBV2 . CASGGQGGISNQPQHF TGTGCCAGCGGAGGACAGGGTGGCATTAGCAATCAGCCCCAGCATTTT
TRBJ2-5 . TRBV7-2 . CASSFNIARETQYF TGTGCCAGCAGCTTTAATATAGCTAGGGAGACCCAGTACTTC
TRBJ1-1 . TRBV7-6 once CASSLARVGTKNTEAFF TGTGCCAGCAGCTTAGCGCGTGTGGGGACAAAGAACACTGAAGCTTTCTTT
TRBJ2-5 . TRBV15 once CATSRGGGGGRAQYF TGTGCCACCAGCAGAGGTGGGGGCGGCGGGCGGGCCCAGTACTTC
TRBJ2-6 . TRBV28 . CASSLGGASGANVLTF TGTGCCAGCAGTTTAGGCGGGGCGTCTGGGGCCAACGTCCTGACTTTC
TRBJ2-7 . TRBV5-1 few CASSLVLSGGVEYF TGCGCCAGCAGCTTGGTCCTTAGCGGAGGGGTGGAGTACTTC
TRBJ2-7 . TRBV11-1 . CASSLIYYEQYF TGTGCCAGCAGCTTGATCTACTACGAGCAGTACTTC
TRBJ1-2 TRBD1 TRBV30 . CAWRDRGYGYTF TGTGCCTGGAGGGACAGGGGTTATGGCTACACCTTC
TRBJ2-7 . TRBV7-9 . CASSLAGQTYEQYF TGTGCCAGCAGCTTAGCGGGGCAAACCTACGAGCAGTACTTC
TRBJ2-5 . TRBV11-3 few CASSEGRKGVETQYF TGTGCCAGCAGCGAAGGACGCAAGGGGGTCGAGACCCAGTACTTC
TRBJ1-2 . TRBV2 . CASRRQVIYGYTF TGTGCCAGCAGACGACAGGTTATCTATGGCTACACCTTC
TRBJ2-3 . TRBV11-2 . CASSLVRGPTDTQYF TGTGCCAGCAGCTTAGTTAGGGGTCCCACAGATACGCAGTATTTT
TRBJ2-3 . TRBV5-5 few CASSLRQGTDTQYF TGTGCCAGCAGCTTACGACAGGGCACAGATACGCAGTATTTT
TRBJ1-5 . TRBV7-8 . CASSLDRRSGQHF TGTGCCAGCAGCTTAGACCGCCGGTCCGGCCAGCATTTT
TRBJ1-2 TRBD1 TRBV25-1 . CASSGTGNFGYTF TGTGCCAGCAGTGGGACAGGGAACTTTGGCTACACCTTC
TRBJ2-7 TRBD1 TRBV2 . CASRYETGGEEQYF TGTGCCAGCAGGTACGAGACAGGGGGCGAGGAGCAGTACTTC
TRBJ1-1 . TRBV19 . CASSLARGGTEAFF TGTGCCAGTAGTCTGGCCAGGGGCGGCACTGAAGCTTTCTTT
TRBJ2-5 TRBD1 TRBV18 . CASSRDSQETQYF TGTGCCAGCTCGAGGGACAGCCAAGAGACCCAGTACTTC
TRBJ1-3 . TRBV7-9 . CASSLAGAPSGNTIYF TGTGCCAGCAGCTTGGCGGGCGCACCCTCTGGAAACACCATATATTTT
TRBJ2-1 . TRBV15 few CATSSIRDNEQFF TGTGCCACCAGCAGTATACGGGACAATGAGCAGTTCTTC
TRBJ1-2 . TRBV18 . CASSPTGSYGYTF TGTGCCAGCTCACCTACAGGGTCCTATGGCTACACCTTC
TRBJ2-1 TRBD2 TRBV5-1 few CASSLAGTSGGYNEQFF TGCGCCAGCAGCTTGGCTGGGACTAGCGGGGGTTACAATGAGCAGTTCTTC
TRBJ2-7 . TRBV7-6 . CASSLAETYEQYF TGTGCCAGCAGCTTAGCCGAAACTTACGAGCAGTACTTC
TRBJ2-3 . TRBV7-9 . CSSSLVGGSTDTQYF TGTTCCAGCAGCTTAGTAGGCGGGAGCACAGATACGCAGTATTTT
TRBJ2-3 . TRBV5-1 . CASSWGTPDTQYF TGCGCCAGCAGCTGGGGGACACCAGATACGCAGTATTTT
TRBJ2-3 TRBD2 TRBV5-1 . CASNPSSGRTDTQYF TGCGCCAGCAACCCTTCAAGCGGGAGGACAGATACGCAGTATTTT
TRBJ1-1 TRBD1 TRBV23-1 . CASSHPGTDHEMNTEAFF TGCGCCAGCAGTCATCCCGGGACAGACCACGAAATGAACACTGAAGCTTTCTTT
TRBJ2-7 . TRBV7-7 . CASSFCAEKCEQYF TGTGCTAGCAGCTTTTGTGCGGAAAAGTGCGAGCAGTACTTC
TRBJ2-7 TRBD2 TRBV18 . CASSLSGGRNYEQYF TGTGCCAGCTCCCTTTCGGGCGGGAGAAACTACGAGCAGTACTTC
TRBJ2-1 . TRBV10-3 few CAIGSGLGFYNEQFF TGTGCCATCGGAAGCGGTCTGGGATTCTACAATGAGCAGTTCTTC
TRBJ1-2 . TRBV9 . CASSVDTGYGYTF TGTGCCAGCAGCGTAGACACGGGCTATGGCTACACCTTC
TRBJ2-1 TRBD2 TRBV9 . CASSVGDSGRLGEQFF TGTGCCAGCAGCGTAGGAGATAGCGGGAGGTTGGGGGAGCAGTTCTTC
TRBJ2-7 . TRBV19 . CASSIDRDRNEQYF TGTGCCAGTAGTATAGACAGGGATCGTAACGAGCAGTACTTC
TRBJ1-3 . TRBV7-2 . CASSLVVFGGTGNTIYF TGTGCCAGCAGCTTAGTGGTTTTCGGGGGGACTGGAAACACCATATATTTT
TRBJ2-3 TRBD1 TRBV12-5 . CASGFDRGQSDTQYF TGTGCTAGTGGTTTCGACAGGGGGCAGTCAGATACGCAGTATTTT
TRBJ1-1 TRBD1 TRBV7-2 . CASREDRGSTEAFF TGTGCCAGCAGGGAGGACAGGGGAAGCACTGAAGCTTTCTTT
TRBJ1-1 TRBD1 TRBV2 . CASSGFGQGAFEAFF TGTGCCAGCAGTGGTTTCGGACAGGGGGCTTTCGAAGCTTTCTTT
TRBJ2-7 TRBD2 TRBV6-5 . CASSYIAGGREQYF TGTGCCAGCAGTTATATAGCGGGGGGTCGGGAGCAGTACTTC
TRBJ1-4 TRBD1 TRBV30 . CAWDWTGSEKLFF TGTGCCTGGGATTGGACAGGGAGCGAAAAACTGTTTTTT
TRBJ2-7 TRBD1 TRBV5-4 . CASSPRDRGYEQYF TGTGCCAGCAGCCCCCGGGACAGGGGCTACGAGCAGTACTTC